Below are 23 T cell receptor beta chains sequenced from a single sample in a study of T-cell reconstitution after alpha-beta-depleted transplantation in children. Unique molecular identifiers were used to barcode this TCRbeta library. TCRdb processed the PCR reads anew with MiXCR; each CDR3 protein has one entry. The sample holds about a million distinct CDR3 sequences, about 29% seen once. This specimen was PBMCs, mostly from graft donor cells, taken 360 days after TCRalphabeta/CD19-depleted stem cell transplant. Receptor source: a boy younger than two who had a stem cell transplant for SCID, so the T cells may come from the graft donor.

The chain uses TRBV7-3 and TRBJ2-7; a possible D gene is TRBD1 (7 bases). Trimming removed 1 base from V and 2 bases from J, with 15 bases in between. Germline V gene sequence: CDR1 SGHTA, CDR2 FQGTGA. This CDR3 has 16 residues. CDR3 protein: CASSLSGGTVAYEQYF. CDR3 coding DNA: TGTGCCAGCAGCTTAAGTGGGGGGACAGTAGCCTACGAGCAGTACTTC.

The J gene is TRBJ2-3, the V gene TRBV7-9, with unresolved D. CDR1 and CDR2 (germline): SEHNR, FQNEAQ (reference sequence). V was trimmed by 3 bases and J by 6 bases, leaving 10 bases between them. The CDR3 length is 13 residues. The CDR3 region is CASSFMKEDTQYF. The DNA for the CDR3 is TGTGCCAGCAGCTTTATGAAGGAGGATACGCAGTATTTT.

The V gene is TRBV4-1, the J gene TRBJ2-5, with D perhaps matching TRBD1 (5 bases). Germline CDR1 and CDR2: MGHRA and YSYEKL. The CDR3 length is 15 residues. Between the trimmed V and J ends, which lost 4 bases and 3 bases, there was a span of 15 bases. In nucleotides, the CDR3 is TGCGCCAGCAGCCTTAAAGCGAGCAGGGAAGAGACCCAGTACTTC. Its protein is CASSLKASREETQYF.

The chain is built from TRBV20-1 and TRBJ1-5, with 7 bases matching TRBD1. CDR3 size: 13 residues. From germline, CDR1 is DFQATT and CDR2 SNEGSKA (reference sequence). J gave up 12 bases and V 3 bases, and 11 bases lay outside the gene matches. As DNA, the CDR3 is TGCAGTGCTAGTCAAGGGGGCCCCTTCTACCAGCATTTT. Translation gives CSASQGGPFYQHF.

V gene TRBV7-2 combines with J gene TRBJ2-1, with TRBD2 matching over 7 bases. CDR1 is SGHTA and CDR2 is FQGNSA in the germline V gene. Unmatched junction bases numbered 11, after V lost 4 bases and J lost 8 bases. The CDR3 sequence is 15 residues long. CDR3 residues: CASSYRTSIPDEQFF. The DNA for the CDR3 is TGTGCCAGCAGCTACCGGACTAGTATTCCGGATGAGCAGTTCTTC.

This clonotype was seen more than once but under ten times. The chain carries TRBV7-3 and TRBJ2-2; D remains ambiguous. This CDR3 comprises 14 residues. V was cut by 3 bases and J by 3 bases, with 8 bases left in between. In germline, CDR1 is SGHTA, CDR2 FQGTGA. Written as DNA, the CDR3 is TGTGCCAGCAGCTTGTTCAGCCACACCGGGGAGCTGTTTTTT. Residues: CASSLFSHTGELFF.

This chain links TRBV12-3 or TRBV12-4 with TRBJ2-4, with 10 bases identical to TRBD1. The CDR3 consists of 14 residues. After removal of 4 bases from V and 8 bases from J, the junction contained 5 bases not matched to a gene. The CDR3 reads CASSSTGGRDIQYF. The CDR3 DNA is TGTGCCAGCAGTTCGACAGGGGGCAGAGACATTCAGTACTTC.

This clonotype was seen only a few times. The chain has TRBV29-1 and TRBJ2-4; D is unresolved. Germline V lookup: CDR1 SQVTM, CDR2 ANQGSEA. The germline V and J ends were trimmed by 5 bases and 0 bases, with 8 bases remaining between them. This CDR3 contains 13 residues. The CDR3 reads CSVTGLAKNIQYF. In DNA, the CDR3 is TGCAGCGTTACCGGGCTAGCCAAAAACATTCAGTACTTC.

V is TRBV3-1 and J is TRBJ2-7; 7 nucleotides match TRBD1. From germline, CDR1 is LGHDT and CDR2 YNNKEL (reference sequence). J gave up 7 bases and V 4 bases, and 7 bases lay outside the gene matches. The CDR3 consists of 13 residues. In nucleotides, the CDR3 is TGTGCCAGCAGCCGGATACAGGGGAGTGAGCAGTACTTC. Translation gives CASSRIQGSEQYF.

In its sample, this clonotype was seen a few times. Written as DNA, the CDR3 is TGTGCCAGCAGTTTAACCACAGGGTACTACGAGCAGTACTTC. Its protein product is CASSLTTGYYEQYF. The V and J genes are TRBV12-3 or TRBV12-4 and TRBJ2-7; D possibly corresponds to TRBD1 (6 bases). This CDR3 has 14 amino acids. The V end lost 2 bases, the J end lost 3 bases, and 11 bases lay between the germline ends.

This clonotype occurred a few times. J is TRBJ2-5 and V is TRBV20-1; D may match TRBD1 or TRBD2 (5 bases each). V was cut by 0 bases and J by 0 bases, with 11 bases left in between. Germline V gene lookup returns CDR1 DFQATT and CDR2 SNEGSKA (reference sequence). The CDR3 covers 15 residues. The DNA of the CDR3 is TGCAGTGCTAGAGATCCGGGGCATAACCAAGAGACCCAGTACTTC. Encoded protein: CSARDPGHNQETQYF.

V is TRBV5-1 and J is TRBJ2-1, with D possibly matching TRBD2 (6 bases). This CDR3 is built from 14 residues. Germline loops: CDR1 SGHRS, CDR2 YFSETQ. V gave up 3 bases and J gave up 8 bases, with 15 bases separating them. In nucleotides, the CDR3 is TGCGCCAGCAGCTGGGGGGACTTCTGGGATGAGCAGTTCTTC. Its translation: CASSWGDFWDEQFF.

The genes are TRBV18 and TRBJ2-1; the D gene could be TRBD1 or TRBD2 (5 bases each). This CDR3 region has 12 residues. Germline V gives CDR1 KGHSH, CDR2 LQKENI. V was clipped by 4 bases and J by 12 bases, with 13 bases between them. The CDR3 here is CASSQQGRGQFF. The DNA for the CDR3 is TGTGCCAGCTCACAGCAGGGACGGGGGCAGTTCTTC.

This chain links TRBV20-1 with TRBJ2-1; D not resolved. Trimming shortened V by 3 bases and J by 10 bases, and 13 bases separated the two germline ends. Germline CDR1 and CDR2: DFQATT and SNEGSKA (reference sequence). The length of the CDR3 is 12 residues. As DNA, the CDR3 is TGCAGTGCTAGTTTCTCACAGCGAGAGCAGTTCTTC. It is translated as CSASFSQREQFF.

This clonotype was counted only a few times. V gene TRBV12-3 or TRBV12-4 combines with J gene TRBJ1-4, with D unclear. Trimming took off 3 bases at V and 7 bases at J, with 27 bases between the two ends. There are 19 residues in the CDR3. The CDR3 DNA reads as TGTGCCAGCAGTTTTCTCGCGCTTTCACAGCTGCGTCTCGGTGAAAAACTGTTTTTT. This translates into CASSFLALSQLRLGEKLFF.

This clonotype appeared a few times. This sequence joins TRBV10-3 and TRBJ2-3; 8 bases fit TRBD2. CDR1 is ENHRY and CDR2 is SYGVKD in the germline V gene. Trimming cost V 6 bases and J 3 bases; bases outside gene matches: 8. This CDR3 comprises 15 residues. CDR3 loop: CAISPLAGPTDTQYF. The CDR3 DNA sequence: TGTGCCATCAGCCCGCTAGCGGGCCCGACAGATACGCAGTATTTT.

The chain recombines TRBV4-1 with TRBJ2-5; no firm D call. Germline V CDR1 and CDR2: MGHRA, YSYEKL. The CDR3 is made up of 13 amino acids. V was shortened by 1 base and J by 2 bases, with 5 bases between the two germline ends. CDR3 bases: TGCGCCAGCAGCCAAGGGATTCAAGAGACCCAGTACTTC. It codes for CASSQGIQETQYF.

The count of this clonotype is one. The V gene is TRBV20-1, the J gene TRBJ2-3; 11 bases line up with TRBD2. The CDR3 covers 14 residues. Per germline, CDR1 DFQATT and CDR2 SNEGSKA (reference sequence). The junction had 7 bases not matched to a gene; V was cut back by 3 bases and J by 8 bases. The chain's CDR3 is CSASRRLAGPTQYF. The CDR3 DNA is TGCAGTGCTAGCCGTCGACTAGCGGGGCCTACGCAGTATTTT.

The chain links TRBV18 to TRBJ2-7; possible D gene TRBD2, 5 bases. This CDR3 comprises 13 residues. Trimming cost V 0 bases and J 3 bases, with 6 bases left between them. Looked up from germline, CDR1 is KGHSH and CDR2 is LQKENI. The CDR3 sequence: CASSPPAGYEQYF. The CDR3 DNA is TGTGCCAGCTCACCACCGGCGGGCTACGAGCAGTACTTC.

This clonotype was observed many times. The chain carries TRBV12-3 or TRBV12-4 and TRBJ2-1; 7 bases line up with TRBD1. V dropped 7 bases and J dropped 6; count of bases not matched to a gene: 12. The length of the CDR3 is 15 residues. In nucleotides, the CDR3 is TGTGCCAGCATCTCGACACAGGGGTACAGCAATGAGCAGTTCTTC. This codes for CASISTQGYSNEQFF.

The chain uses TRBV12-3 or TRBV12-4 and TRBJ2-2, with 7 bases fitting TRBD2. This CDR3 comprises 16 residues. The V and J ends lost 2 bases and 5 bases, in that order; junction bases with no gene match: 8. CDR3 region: CASSLMAGRGTGELFF. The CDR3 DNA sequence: TGTGCCAGCAGTTTAATGGCAGGGAGGGGAACCGGGGAGCTGTTTTTT.

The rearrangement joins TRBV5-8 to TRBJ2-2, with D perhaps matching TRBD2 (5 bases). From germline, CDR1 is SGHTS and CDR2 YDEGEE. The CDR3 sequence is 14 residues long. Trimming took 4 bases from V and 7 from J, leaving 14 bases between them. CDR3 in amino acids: CASSLDGLGGELFF. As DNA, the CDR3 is TGTGCCAGCAGCCTAGACGGACTTGGCGGGGAGCTGTTTTTT.

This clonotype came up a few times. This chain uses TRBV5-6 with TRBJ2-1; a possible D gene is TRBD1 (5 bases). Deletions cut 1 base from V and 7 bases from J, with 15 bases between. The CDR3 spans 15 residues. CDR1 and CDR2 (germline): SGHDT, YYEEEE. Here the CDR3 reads CASSLLAGKLNEQFF. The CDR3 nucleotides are TGTGCCAGCAGCTTGCTGGCAGGGAAGCTGAATGAGCAGTTCTTC.